This T cell receptor beta chain stems from a study of blood T cell repertoires in COVID-19. Study as a whole: Sites across the United States, Italy and Spain contributed samples from acute and convalescent COVID-19. In each case, the material was cDNA or gDNA derived from T cells, B-cell-depleted T cells, or PBMCs.

In the original processing: Reference gene primer amplification yielded estimated nucleated cell counts. Profiled with immunoSEQ multiplex PCR; TCRdb holds only in-frame clones, not every one. The DNA gave D and trimming, while V, J and clone size come from that table. Altogether about 260,000 clones are present, 75% to 90% being singletons, with the ten largest covering around 4.5%. The CDR3 extends over 17 amino acids. This TCR came from a man aged 60 to 69 who had recovered from COVID-19. The rearrangement joins TRBV7-5 to TRBJ1-2; the D call TRBD1 from the table was never checked on the DNA. TRBV7-5 represents a pseudogene. The sequencing sample was made of peripheral blood. Here the CDR3 DNA reads TGTGTCAGAAGCTTACCCTCGACAGTGCGGCCTAACTATGGCTACACCTTC. This translates into CVRSLPSTVRPNYGYTF.